The clone carrying this T cell receptor (beta chain) was detected a few times. No antigen is known for it. Healthy Russian Caucasian donors spanned ages about 6 to 95 years. Every sample had a minimum of 6 million PBMCs isolated. Combining a sample-barcoded 5' primer with a J-beta primer mix, a second PCR ran for roughly 7 to 12 cycles. TCRdb called the 5' RACE reads again in MiXCR, with one record for every CDR3 protein. This table holds 550,000 to 600,000 distinct CDR3 sequences, more than 45% found once. This sample is drawn from a study of blood T cells in healthy people across ages. Whole-study results and caveats: It was not known whether donors were CMV positive (a possible confounder of expanded clonotype changes).

The CDR3 has 14 amino acids. V lost 0 bases and J lost 7, with 10 bases in between. Germline V CDR1 and CDR2: DFQATT, SNEGSKA (reference sequence). The chain couples TRBV20-1 to TRBJ1-6; D possibly corresponds to TRBD1 (6 bases). The sequenced sample consisted of blood. The sequence derives from a man aged 80 or over in good health. For the CDR3, the DNA is TGCAGTGCTAGAGAGGGACACGGGAATTCACCCCTCCACTTT. The encoded protein is CSAREGHGNSPLHF.